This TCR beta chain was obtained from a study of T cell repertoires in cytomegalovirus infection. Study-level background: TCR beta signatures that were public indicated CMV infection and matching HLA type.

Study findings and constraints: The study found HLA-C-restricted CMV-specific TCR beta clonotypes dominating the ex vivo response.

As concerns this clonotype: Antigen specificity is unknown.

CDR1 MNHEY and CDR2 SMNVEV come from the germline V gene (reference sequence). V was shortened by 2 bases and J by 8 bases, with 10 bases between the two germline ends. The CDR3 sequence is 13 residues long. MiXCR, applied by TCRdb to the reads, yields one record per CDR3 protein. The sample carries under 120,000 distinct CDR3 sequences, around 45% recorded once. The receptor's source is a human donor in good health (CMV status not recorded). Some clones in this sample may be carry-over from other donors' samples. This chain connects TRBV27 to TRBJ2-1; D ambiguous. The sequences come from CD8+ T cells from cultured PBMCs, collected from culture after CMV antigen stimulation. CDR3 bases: TGTGCCAGCAGTTTACTCATTGACTATGAGCAGTTCTTC. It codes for CASSLLIDYEQFF.